This passage covers 27 T cell receptor beta chains from one sample sequenced in a study of blood T cell repertoires in COVID-19. Assay used: immunoSEQ multiplex PCR; TCRdb lists only in-frame clones, some missing. The sample yields around 200,000 clones, around 79% seen once. Specimen: peripheral blood. The receptors come from a woman in her forties or fifties with acute or convalescent COVID-19.

This sequence joins TRBV7-2 and TRBJ2-7; 9 bases line up with TRBD1. Unmatched junction bases numbered 15, after V lost 1 base and J lost 5 bases. Germline V gene lookup returns CDR1 SGHTA and CDR2 FQGNSA. The CDR3 contains 18 residues. The CDR3 sequence is CASSLVGQGITRDDEQYF. The CDR3 DNA reads as TGTGCCAGCAGCTTAGTCGGACAGGGGATCACTCGGGACGACGAGCAGTACTTC.

The CDR3 nucleotides are TGTGCCAGCAGCATCGATCGGACAGGGAGCTGGGATGAGCAGTTCTTC. It yields the protein CASSIDRTGSWDEQFF. This chain uses TRBV14 with TRBJ2-1, with 8 positions matching TRBD1. The length of the CDR3 is 16 residues. The J segment lost 8 bases and the V segment lost 5 bases, leaving 14 bases of the junction unmatched. The germline V gene encodes CDR1 SGHDN and CDR2 FVKESK.

This clone was detected a few times. This rearrangement joins TRBV2 to TRBJ1-3, with D tentatively TRBD1 (5 bases). This CDR3 is 15 amino acids long. From germline, CDR1 is SNHLY and CDR2 FYNNEI. V lost 6 bases and J lost 0, with 12 bases in between. In DNA, the CDR3 is TGTGCCAGCAGGGAGGGGTTTGACTCTGGAAACACCATATATTTT. This translates into CASREGFDSGNTIYF. Filled out from reference TRBV2 and TRBJ1-3, the complete variable domain reads EPEVTQTPSHQVTQMGQEVILRCVPISNHLYFYWYRQILGQKVEFLVSFYNNEISEKSEIFDDQFSVERPDGSNFTLKIRSTKLEDSAMYFCASREGFDSGNTIYFGEGSWLTVV.

The V call is TRBV7-2, the J call TRBJ2-1, with 7 bases aligning to TRBD2. Germline lookup yields CDR1 SGHTA and CDR2 FQGNSA. The CDR3 contains 13 residues. V lost 10 bases and J lost 6; bases outside the gene matches: 9. The CDR3 protein is CATGGKVSNEQFF. The CDR3 DNA follows: TGTGCCACGGGAGGTAAGGTTTCCAATGAGCAGTTCTTC.

This rearrangement joins TRBV5-5 to TRBJ1-5, with 7 bases lining up with TRBD1. CDR1 and CDR2 from the germline V gene are SGHKS and YYEKEE (reference sequence). This CDR3 spans 15 amino acids. V trimming: 0 bases; J trimming: 2 bases; junction bases outside the gene matches: 2. The CDR3 DNA follows: TGTGCCAGCAGCTTGGATACAGGGGGCAATCAGCCCCAGCATTTT. Encoded protein: CASSLDTGGNQPQHF. Full variable domain (outside the CDR3, taken from reference TRBV5-5 and TRBJ1-5): DAGVTQSPTHLIKTRGQQVTLRCSPISGHKSVSWYQQVLGQGPQFIFQYYEKEERGRGNFPDRFSARQFPNYSSELNVNALLLGDSALYLCASSLDTGGNQPQHFGDGTRLSIL.

The chain employs TRBV30 and TRBJ1-6; D gene unclear. The CDR3 spans 13 residues. V dropped 2 bases and J dropped 8 bases, with 10 bases sitting between them. CDR1 is GTSNPN, CDR2 SVGIG, per germline (reference sequence). Here the CDR3 reads CAWSMRAYSPLHF. The CDR3 DNA is TGTGCCTGGAGTATGAGGGCATATTCACCCCTCCACTTT.

For this clone: Germline and junction disagree at one end, which may indicate a read error. This sequence joins TRBV7-7 and TRBJ2-3; 11 bases agree with TRBD1. The CDR3 sequence is 15 residues long. Germline V CDR1 and CDR2: SSHAT, FNYEAQ (reference sequence). CDR3 sequence reads: CASSLGQGETDTQYF. The CDR3 bases are TGTGCTAGCAGCCTGGGACAGGGGGAGACAGATACGCAGTATTTT.

This clone was seen once. This sequence joins TRBV7-2 and TRBJ2-7; 9 bases map to TRBD1. CDR3 length: 16 amino acids. J was trimmed by 5 bases and V by 0 bases; bases with no gene match: 8. In germline, CDR1 is SGHTA, CDR2 FQGNSA. The CDR3 bases are TGTGCCAGCAGCTTAGCCACCGGGACAGGGCAAAACGAGCAGTACTTC. It specifies CASSLATGTGQNEQYF.

CDR3 region: CARWDRTSHGYTF. The CDR3 DNA reads TGTGCCAGGTGGGACAGGACATCCCATGGCTACACCTTC. The rearrangement joins TRBV2 to TRBJ1-2, with 8 bases lining up with TRBD1. The CDR3 spans 13 residues. The V segment lost 9 bases and the J segment 6 bases; nucleotides outside the gene matches: 9. Germline CDR1 and CDR2: SNHLY and FYNNEI.

The V and J genes are TRBV24-1 and TRBJ2-3; D uncertain. The CDR3 has 13 residues. From germline, CDR1 is KGHDR and CDR2 SFDVKD. V was cut by 9 bases and J by 5 bases, with 14 bases left in between. This CDR3 is CATARLLGDTQYF. The CDR3 region has the DNA TGTGCCACCGCTAGGCTGTTAGGAGATACGCAGTATTTT.

The V and J genes are TRBV7-2 and TRBJ1-1; tentative D call: TRBD1 (5 bases). V was pared by 5 bases and J by 1 base, with 11 bases between. Germline CDR1 is SGHTA and CDR2 is FQGNSA. This CDR3 has 14 amino acids. CDR3 residues: CASSDRRRNTEAFF. CDR3 nucleotides: TGTGCCAGCAGCGACAGACGGAGGAACACTGAAGCTTTCTTT.

The J gene is TRBJ1-2, the V gene TRBV11-2; 9 bases fit TRBD1. V was clipped by 1 base and J by 5 bases; unmatched bases: 2. This CDR3 is 14 amino acids long. Per germline, CDR1 SGHAT and CDR2 FQNNGV. In nucleotides, the CDR3 is TGTGCCAGCAGCTTAGTTGACAGGGGGTATGGCTACACCTTC. Protein sequence: CASSLVDRGYGYTF.

The V call is TRBV7-9, the J call TRBJ2-7, with TRBD2 identical over 11 bases. CDR1 and CDR2 (germline): SEHNR, FQNEAQ (reference sequence). V dropped 3 bases and J dropped 1; count of bases not matched to a gene: 5. The CDR3 contains 16 residues. The CDR3 protein is CASSFSWTSGSYEQYF. In DNA form, the CDR3 reads TGTGCCAGCAGCTTTTCTTGGACTAGCGGGTCCTACGAGCAGTACTTC.

The V and J genes are TRBV6-2 or TRBV6-3 and TRBJ2-7, with 9 bases identical to TRBD2. V lost 5 bases, J lost 6 bases, and 14 bases stayed unmatched. Germline assignment: CDR1 MNHEY and CDR2 SVGEGT. The CDR3 loop spans 16 amino acids. The DNA for the CDR3 is TGTGCCAGCAGTAATTCGGTAGCGGGAGTTCGGGGCGAGCAGTACTTC. Translation: CASSNSVAGVRGEQYF.

V and J are TRBV29-1 and TRBJ1-1; TRBD1 matches 9 bases. This CDR3 comprises 14 residues. Germline CDR1 reads SQVTM; CDR2 reads ANQGSEA. The junction had 7 bases not matched to a gene; V was cut back by 1 base and J by 7 bases. CDR3 sequence: CSVEGGTGRGEAFF. The CDR3 bases are TGCAGCGTTGAAGGCGGGACAGGGAGGGGTGAAGCTTTCTTT. Combining the CDR3 with reference TRBV29-1 and TRBJ1-1 gives the whole variable domain SAVISQKPSRDICQRGTSLTIQCQVDSQVTMMFWYRQQPGQSLTLIATANQGSEATYESGFVIDKFPISRPNLTFSTLTVSNMSPEDSSIYLCSVEGGTGRGEAFFGQGTRLTVV.

The chain combines TRBV4-1 with TRBJ2-1; D may be TRBD1 (6 bases). CDR1 and CDR2 from the germline V gene are MGHRA and YSYEKL. The CDR3 contains 18 residues. The V and J ends lost 0 bases and 0 bases respectively, with 15 bases between them. The CDR3, as DNA: TGCGCCAGCAGCCAAGATTGGACCAGGGGCTTCTCCTACAATGAGCAGTTCTTC. Residues: CASSQDWTRGFSYNEQFF.

The chain combines TRBV4-2 with TRBJ1-1; the D gene is possibly TRBD1 (5 bases). CDR3 size: 16 residues. The germline V gene has CDR1 LGHNA and CDR2 YNFKEQ. Trimming removed 4 bases from V and 5 bases from J, with 20 bases in between. Here the CDR3 DNA reads TGTGCCAGCAGCCCTCGGGCAGTTCACAGGCGGACTGAAGCTTTCTTT. Protein sequence: CASSPRAVHRRTEAFF.

This chain joins TRBV5-4 and TRBJ1-2; a weak D match, TRBD1 (5 bases). The CDR3 runs 12 residues. The V end was cut by 3 bases, the J end by 4 bases, with 7 bases between. Germline V lookup: CDR1 SGHNT, CDR2 YYREEE (reference sequence). CDR3 nucleotides: TGTGCCAGCAGCTCGGGACTCTATGGCTACACCTTC. It yields the protein CASSSGLYGYTF.

The chain has TRBV5-5 and TRBJ1-1, with D uncertain. V was clipped by 3 bases and J by 2 bases, with 14 bases between them. The CDR3 consists of 15 residues. Germline V lookup: CDR1 SGHKS, CDR2 YYEKEE (reference sequence). CDR3 residues: CASSSRVRDNTEAFF. CDR3 DNA: TGTGCCAGCAGCTCCCGGGTCCGGGATAACACTGAAGCTTTCTTT.

V gene TRBV7-2 combines with J gene TRBJ2-5; a weak D match, TRBD1 (6 bases). V gave up 3 bases and J gave up 5 bases, with 13 bases separating them. This CDR3 has 14 amino acids. CDR1 and CDR2 from the germline V gene are SGHTA and FQGNSA. The CDR3 loop reads CASSLAQGPETQYF. DNA for the CDR3: TGTGCCAGCAGCTTGGCCCAGGGGCCCGAGACCCAGTACTTC.

J is TRBJ1-4 and V is TRBV5-8; D possibly corresponds to TRBD1 (6 bases). V lost 5 bases to trimming and J lost 2 bases, with 13 bases between them. The germline V gene has CDR1 SGHTS and CDR2 YDEGEE. This CDR3 comprises 15 residues. In nucleotides, the CDR3 is TGTGCCAGCAGTTCCAGGGGAGTCACTAATGAAAAACTGTTTTTT. The encoded protein is CASSSRGVTNEKLFF.

The gene calls are TRBV19 and TRBJ1-2; D possibly corresponds to TRBD1 (5 bases). Between the trimmed V and J ends, which lost 4 bases and 3 bases, there was a span of 15 bases. CDR3 length: 15 amino acids. CDR1 and CDR2 (germline): LNHDA, SQIVND (reference sequence). This CDR3 reads CASSRNRGGDYGYTF. Here the CDR3 DNA reads TGTGCCAGTAGTAGGAACCGGGGGGGAGACTATGGCTACACCTTC.

The chain has TRBV19 and TRBJ2-6; 7 bases are a match to TRBD2. From germline, CDR1 is LNHDA and CDR2 SQIVND (reference sequence). J gave up 0 bases and V 3 bases, and 5 bases lay outside the gene matches. The CDR3 is 17 amino acids. The CDR3 sequence is CASSMILATSGANVLTF. CDR3 DNA: TGTGCCAGTAGTATGATACTAGCGACCTCTGGGGCCAACGTCCTGACTTTC.

The chain couples TRBV2 to TRBJ2-2; TRBD2 agrees at 10 bases. The CDR3 contains 14 residues. The germline gives CDR1 SNHLY, CDR2 FYNNEI. V lost 8 bases, J lost 3 bases, and 3 bases stayed unmatched. CDR3 nucleotide sequence: TGTGCCAGCGCTAGCGGGAGCTACACCGGGGAGCTGTTTTTT. It yields the protein CASASGSYTGELFF.

The V call is TRBV19, the J call TRBJ2-2; a weak D match, TRBD2 (6 bases). Germline V gene sequence: CDR1 LNHDA, CDR2 SQIVND (reference sequence). V was trimmed by 6 bases and J by 6 bases, leaving 20 bases between them. The CDR3 covers 16 residues. In DNA, the CDR3 is TGTGCCAGTAGAAGTATTCGGGAGTTGGGGCCCGGGGAGCTGTTTTTT. Translation: CASRSIRELGPGELFF.

The V gene is TRBV9, the J gene TRBJ1-6, with 8 positions matching TRBD1. CDR3 length equals 14 residues. The V segment lost 2 bases and the J segment 9 bases; nucleotides outside the gene matches: 4. Germline loops: CDR1 SGDLS, CDR2 YYNGEE. DNA of the CDR3: TGTGCCAGCAGCGTGGGACAGGATACTTCACCCCTCCACTTT. The encoded protein is CASSVGQDTSPLHF.

This clone was counted only a few times. V and J are TRBV18 and TRBJ1-6, with TRBD1 matching 10 bases. V trimming: 4 bases; J trimming: 5 bases; junction bases outside the gene matches: 5. The CDR3 covers 16 residues. Per the germline V gene, CDR1 is KGHSH and CDR2 is LQKENI. The CDR3 is CASSQRDRGNNSPLHF. In DNA, the CDR3 is TGTGCCAGCTCACAACGGGACAGGGGAAATAATTCACCCCTCCACTTT.